The entry below gives a single TCR beta chain sequence along with its context. This clonotype has at least ten counts. Its antigen is currently not known. The sample holds no much larger clone one base away, and base qualities are not on file. Moderately to severely active disease, a Clinical Activity Score of at least 3, a NOSPECS grade of at least 4, and a duration under 3 months were present in ophthalmopathy patients. Patients with uncontrolled infections, other autoimmune diseases, pregnancy or lactation were excluded. Diagnoses were established on the basis of clinical symptoms, serum thyroxine and TRAb, thyroid ultrasound, and orbital computed tomography. Ficoll-Paque density gradient centrifugation was used to isolate PBMCs from approximately 10 ml of fresh peripheral blood. Total RNA was extracted using Trizol reagent, and RNA quality was assessed on an Agilent 2100 Bioanalyzer. This entry comes from a study of T cells in Graves' hyperthyroidism and ophthalmopathy (dated by TCRdb to about 2019). Broadly, across the study: Peripheral blood samples were taken at the time of initial diagnosis, prior to any treatment. TCR V-J signatures able to tell the groups apart were searched for in a discovery cohort of 95 or so patients, of whom more than 40 had Graves' ophthalmopathy and 57 had stable Graves' hyperthyroidism. Once sampling was done, hyperthyroidism patients were given methimazole at a starting dose of 30 mg daily, whereas ophthalmopathy patients were given high-dose intravenous methylprednisolone. For training and testing, the roughly 97 patients in the discovery cohort were randomly divided in a 7:3 ratio. An independent validation cohort of fewer than 20 hyperthyroidism patients and approximately 16 patients who later progressed to ophthalmopathy tested prospective prediction of ophthalmopathy. The paper describes TCR Vbeta CDR3 sequencing of about 140 peripheral blood samples, made up of about 41 ophthalmopathy patients, roughly 80 hyperthyroidism patients and 17 progressor patients. The study also compared thyroid tissue and blood T-cell repertoires from several Graves' hyperthyroidism patients. Study-level results and caveats: In cross-validation, a model built on a 13 V-J signature told ophthalmopathy apart from stable hyperthyroidism with under 90% sensitivity and around 83% specificity, and in testing the same model reached 80%/75%. During validation, the model predicted progression to ophthalmopathy a median of approximately 7 months ahead of onset, with 60% to 71% sensitivity and 72.22% specificity. Most expanded thyroid clonotypes (frequency above 0.001) were also detected in blood, suggesting blood repertoires may reflect thyroid immune responses. No statistical method was used to set the sample size in advance, and investigators knew the group allocation.

The TCR beta CDR3 regions were amplified from RNA transcripts. A first-round RT-PCR of the TCR CDR3 used the HTBI primer set with the Qiagen OneStep RT-PCR kit. Libraries were constructed in a second round of multiplex PCR, after which size selection and purification were performed. The libraries were sequenced on an Illumina HiSeq2000 using paired-end 100 bp reads. Turning to the authors' computational methods: Raw data were processed with SOAPnuke, discarding reads with adapters, uncalled bases, mean Phred below 15, or no exact constant-primer or identifier match. COPE v1.2.5 was used to merge the high-quality paired reads, and each unique nucleotide sequence was defined as a clonotype. Clonotypes were aligned to IMGT TRBV, TRBD and TRBJ reference segments using MiTCR v1.1. The analysis was restricted to V-J combinations with a frequency above 0.0001, which together covered 99% to 99.2% of the repertoires. The TCS score was defined as F50 (clonal expansion) divided by E x V (chaos), with BLOSUM62-based TCRdist calculated between CDR3 peptides within each V-J. Welch's t-statistics and random forest reduced roughly 500 V-J features to 10 to 15, which were used in a naive Bayes classifier (R e1071). Thyroid-blood repertoire similarity was quantified with the Morisita-Horn index. TCRdb reran the public reads through fastp at Q25 and MiXCR, keeping productive beta chains. A single entry per CDR3 protein holds the most common genes and DNA from its merged rows. These V and J calls derive from TCRdb rather than the authors' analysis. A total of more than 45,000 distinct CDR3 sequences appear in this sample, approximately 50% of them only once. The ten largest clones add up to approximately 13% of the sample.

Spanning cysteine to phenylalanine, the CDR3 consists of 15 amino acids. Solely the CDR3 DNA is kept, with 45 bases framed from the first base. V and J lose 3 bases and 5 bases, and a span of 16 bases separates them. Via the germline V gene (reference sequence), CDR1 is LNHDA and CDR2 SQIVND. Sequenced sample: blood. Recombination connected TRBV19 to TRBJ1-2, with the D gene call left open. The TCR comes from a woman in her 30s with Graves' ophthalmopathy. This receptor has the CDR3 CASSITSTARYGYTF. The DNA sequence is TGTGCCAGTAGTATTACGTCAACAGCAAGATATGGCTACACCTTC.